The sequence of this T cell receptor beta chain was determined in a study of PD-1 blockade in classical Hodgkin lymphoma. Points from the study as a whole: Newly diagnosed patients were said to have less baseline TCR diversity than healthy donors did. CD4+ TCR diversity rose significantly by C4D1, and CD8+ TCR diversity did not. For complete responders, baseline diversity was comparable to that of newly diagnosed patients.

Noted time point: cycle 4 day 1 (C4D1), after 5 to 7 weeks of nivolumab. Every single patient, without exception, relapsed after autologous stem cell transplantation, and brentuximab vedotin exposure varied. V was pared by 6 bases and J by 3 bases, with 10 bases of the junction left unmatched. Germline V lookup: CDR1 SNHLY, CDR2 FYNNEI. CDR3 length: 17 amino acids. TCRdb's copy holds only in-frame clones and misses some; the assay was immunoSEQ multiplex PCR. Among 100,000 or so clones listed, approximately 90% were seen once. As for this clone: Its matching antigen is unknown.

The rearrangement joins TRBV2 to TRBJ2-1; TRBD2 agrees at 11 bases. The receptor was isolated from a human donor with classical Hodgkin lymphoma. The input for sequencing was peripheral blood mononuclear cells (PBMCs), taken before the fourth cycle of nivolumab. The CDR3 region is CASREKLAGGLYNEQFF. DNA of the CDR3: TGTGCCAGCAGGGAGAAATTAGCGGGGGGGCTCTACAATGAGCAGTTCTTC.